This entry lists 9 T cell receptor beta chains sequenced from one sample in a study of brain T cells in children with intractable seizures. Time point reported: blood from clinic visit 5 months post-surgery; TSC patient then seizure free. Data came from immunoSEQ multiplex PCR; TCRdb stores just in-frame clones and leaves some out. Among approximately 330,000 clones listed, about 94% were seen once. This specimen consisted of peripheral blood, obtained roughly 5 months after surgery. All receptors come from a boy in the first two years of life with tuberous sclerosis and intractable seizures.

The chain is built from TRBV6-1 and TRBJ2-1, with 8 bases aligning to TRBD2. The CDR3 has 21 residues. V lost 2 bases and J lost 9; bases outside the gene matches: 27. Germline CDR1 is MNHNS and CDR2 is SASEGT. The CDR3 is CASSESVWGLVYSPLLSEQFF. The CDR3 DNA follows: TGTGCCAGCAGTGAAAGCGTTTGGGGACTAGTTTATTCCCCACTCCTCAGTGAGCAGTTCTTC.

Note on this clone: One junction end disagrees with the germline gene, perhaps due to a read error. This chain links TRBV7-7 with TRBJ2-7, with 7 bases fitting TRBD2. Germline V gives CDR1 SSHAT, CDR2 FNYEAQ (reference sequence). The CDR3 loop spans 15 amino acids. The CDR3 sequence: CASSLDSGDSYEQYF. The CDR3 coding sequence is TGTGCTAGCAGCCTCGACAGCGGGGATTCCTACGAGCAGTACTTC.

The chain recombines TRBV28 with TRBJ1-5, with D unclear. V was trimmed by 6 bases and J by 10 bases, leaving 10 bases between them. Looked up from germline, CDR1 is MDHEN and CDR2 is SYDVKM. The CDR3 loop spans 11 amino acids. The CDR3 loop reads CASRGSGPQHF. Written as DNA, the CDR3 is TGTGCCAGCAGGGGATCCGGTCCCCAGCATTTT.

The CDR3 reads CASSLEKGEAFF. CDR3 nucleotides: TGCGCCAGCAGCTTGGAGAAAGGTGAAGCTTTCTTT. The chain is built from TRBV5-1 and TRBJ1-1; D gene unclear. The CDR3 runs to 12 residues. From germline, CDR1 is SGHRS and CDR2 YFSETQ. The ends were cut back, 0 bases at V and 7 bases at J, with 7 bases in the middle.

Only one count was recorded for this clone. J is TRBJ2-5 and V is TRBV4-1; D might be TRBD2 (5 bases). Trimming removed 3 bases from V and 12 bases from J, with 14 bases in between. The length of the CDR3 is 12 residues. Germline CDR1 is MGHRA and CDR2 is YSYEKL. This chain's CDR3 is CASSQAGGSKYF. Here the CDR3 DNA reads TGCGCCAGCAGCCAGGCCGGCGGGTCAAAGTACTTC.

The CDR3 DNA reads as TGTGCCAGCAGCTTACTAGGCAGGGCAGATTCACCCCTCCACTTT. Encoded protein: CASSLLGRADSPLHF. J is TRBJ1-6 and V is TRBV7-9, with a tentative D call TRBD1 (5 bases). The V and J ends lost 2 bases and 8 bases respectively, with 13 bases between them. This CDR3 is 15 amino acids long. CDR1 and CDR2 (germline): SEHNR, FQNEAQ (reference sequence). Full variable domain (missing parts from reference TRBV7-9 and TRBJ1-6): DTGVSQNPRHKITKRGQNVTFRCDPISEHNRLYWYRQTLGQGPEFLTYFQNEAQLEKSRLLSDRFSAERPKGSFSTLEIQRTEQGDSAMYLCASSLLGRADSPLHFGNGTRLTVT.

The chain carries TRBV7-9 and TRBJ1-6, with unresolved D. Germline V lookup: CDR1 SEHNR, CDR2 FQNEAQ (reference sequence). CDR3 size: 11 residues. V gave up 2 bases and J gave up 9 bases, with 2 bases separating them. CDR3: CASSLTSPLHF. The CDR3 DNA sequence: TGTGCCAGCAGCTTAACTTCACCCCTCCACTTT.

V and J are TRBV6-5 and TRBJ1-3; 8 bases are a match to TRBD1. Germline CDR1 MNHEY, CDR2 SVGAGI. V lost 6 bases and J lost 4; bases outside the gene matches: 8. The CDR3 extends over 15 amino acids. CDR3 sequence (DNA): TGTGCCAGCAGCTACGGACAGGGCGGGGGAAACACCATATATTTT. Its protein is CASSYGQGGGNTIYF.

The V call is TRBV30, the J call TRBJ1-2, with a possible D match to TRBD1 (5 bases). The CDR3 length is 14 residues. Looked up from germline, CDR1 is GTSNPN and CDR2 is SVGIG (reference sequence). V lost 4 bases, J lost 8 bases, and 20 bases lay in between. CDR3: CAWIWAGGWGGYTF. The CDR3 nucleotides are TGTGCCTGGATCTGGGCTGGAGGTTGGGGGGGCTACACCTTC.